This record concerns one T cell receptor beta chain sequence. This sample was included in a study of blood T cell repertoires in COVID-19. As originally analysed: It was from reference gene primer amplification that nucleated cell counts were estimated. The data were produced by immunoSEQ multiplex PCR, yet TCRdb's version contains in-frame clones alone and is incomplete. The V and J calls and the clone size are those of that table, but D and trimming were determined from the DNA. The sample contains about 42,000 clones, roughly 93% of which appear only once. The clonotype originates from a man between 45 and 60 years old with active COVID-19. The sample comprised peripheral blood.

The CDR3 spells CASSYSTGRGYTF. Here the CDR3 DNA reads TGTGCCAGCAGTTACTCGACCGGGAGAGGCTACACCTTC. This sequence joins TRBV6-5 and TRBJ1-2, with D hard to call. CDR3 size: 13 residues. Trimming left V 0 bases short and J 8 bases short, with 10 bases between. Germline CDR1 and CDR2: MNHEY and SVGAGI.